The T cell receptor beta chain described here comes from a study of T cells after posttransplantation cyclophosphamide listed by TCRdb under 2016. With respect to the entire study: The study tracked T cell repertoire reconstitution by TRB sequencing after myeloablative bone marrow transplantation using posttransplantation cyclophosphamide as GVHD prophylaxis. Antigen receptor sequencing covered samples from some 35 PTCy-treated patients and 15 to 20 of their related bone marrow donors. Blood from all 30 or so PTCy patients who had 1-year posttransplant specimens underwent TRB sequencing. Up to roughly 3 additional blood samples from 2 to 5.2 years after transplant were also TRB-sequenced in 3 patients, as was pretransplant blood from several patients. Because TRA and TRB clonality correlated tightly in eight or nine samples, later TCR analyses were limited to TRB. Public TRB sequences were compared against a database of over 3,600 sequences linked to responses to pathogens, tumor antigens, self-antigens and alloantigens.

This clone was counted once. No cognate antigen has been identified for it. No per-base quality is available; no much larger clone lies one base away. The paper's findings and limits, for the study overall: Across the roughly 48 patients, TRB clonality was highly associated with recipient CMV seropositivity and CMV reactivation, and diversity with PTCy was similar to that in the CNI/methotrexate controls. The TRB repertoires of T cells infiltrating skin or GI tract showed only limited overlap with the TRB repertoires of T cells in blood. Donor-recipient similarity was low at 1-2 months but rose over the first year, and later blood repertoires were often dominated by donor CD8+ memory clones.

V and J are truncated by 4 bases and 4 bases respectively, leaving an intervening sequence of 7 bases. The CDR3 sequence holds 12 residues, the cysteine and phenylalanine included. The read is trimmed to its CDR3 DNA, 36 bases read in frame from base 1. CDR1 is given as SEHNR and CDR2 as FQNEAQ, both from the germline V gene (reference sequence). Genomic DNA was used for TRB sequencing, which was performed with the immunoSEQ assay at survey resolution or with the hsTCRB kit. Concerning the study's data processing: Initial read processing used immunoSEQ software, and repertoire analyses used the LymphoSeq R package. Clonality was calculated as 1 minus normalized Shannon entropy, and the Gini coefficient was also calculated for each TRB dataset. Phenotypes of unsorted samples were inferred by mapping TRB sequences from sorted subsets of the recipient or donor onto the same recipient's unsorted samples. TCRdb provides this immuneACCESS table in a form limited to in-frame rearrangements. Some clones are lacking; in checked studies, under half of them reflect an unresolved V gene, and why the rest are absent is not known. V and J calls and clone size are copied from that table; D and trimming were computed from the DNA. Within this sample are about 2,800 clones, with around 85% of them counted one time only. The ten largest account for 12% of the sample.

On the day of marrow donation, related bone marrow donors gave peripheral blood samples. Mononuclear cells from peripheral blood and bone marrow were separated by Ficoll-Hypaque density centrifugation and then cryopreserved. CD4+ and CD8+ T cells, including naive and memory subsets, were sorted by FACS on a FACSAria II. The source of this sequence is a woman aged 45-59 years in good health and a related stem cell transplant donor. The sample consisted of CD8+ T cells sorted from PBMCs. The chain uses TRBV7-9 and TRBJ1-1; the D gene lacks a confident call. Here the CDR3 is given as CASSSGGTEAFF. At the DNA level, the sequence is TGTGCCAGCAGCTCTGGCGGCACTGAAGCTTTCTTT.